These 17 T cell receptor beta chains were all obtained from the same sample, sequenced in a study of T-cell memory formation after mild COVID-19. MiXCR was run by TCRdb on the 5' RACE reads, yielding one entry per CDR3 protein. Here the sample spans hundreds of thousands of distinct CDR3 sequences, 20% being singletons. What was sequenced was PBMCs or a T cell subset sorted from them (not recorded which). These receptor sequences come from an adult woman who had mild COVID-19 (a few samples of this study predate the infection). Cell type and time point are not known.

This clonotype was picked up a small number of times. The genes are TRBV14 and TRBJ2-1; D may be TRBD1 (6 bases). Germline CDR1 SGHDN, CDR2 FVKESK. Trimming cost V 0 bases and J 4 bases, with 19 bases left between them. This CDR3 comprises 18 residues. This chain's CDR3 is CASSQEFRARGRYNEQFF. For the CDR3, the DNA is TGTGCCAGCAGCCAAGAGTTCAGGGCCAGGGGCAGATACAATGAGCAGTTCTTC.

There are a few counts of this clonotype. The chain is built from TRBV7-8 and TRBJ1-5; D is unclear. Germline values: CDR1 SGHVS, CDR2 FQNEAQ. V was shortened by 5 bases and J by 0 bases, with 11 bases between the two germline ends. This CDR3 spans 15 amino acids. In nucleotides, the CDR3 is TGTGCCAGCAGCCGCCTTTGGGATAGCAATCAGCCCCAGCATTTT. Amino acids: CASSRLWDSNQPQHF.

This clonotype was observed a handful of times. The CDR3 DNA reads as TGTGCCAGCAGCATTGGACTAGCGGGGACTAGCCTAGCCAAAAACATTCAGTACTTC. This encodes CASSIGLAGTSLAKNIQYF. V usage is TRBV7-9 and J usage is TRBJ2-4; 12 bases match TRBD2. The CDR3 contains 19 residues. The V segment lost 5 bases and the J segment 0 bases; nucleotides outside the gene matches: 11. The germline CDR1 and CDR2 sequences are SEHNR and FQNEAQ (reference sequence).

The chain couples TRBV18 to TRBJ1-1; 7 bases agree with TRBD1. This CDR3 region has 14 residues. J lost 3 bases, V lost 6 bases, and 7 bases had no gene match. Looked up from germline, CDR1 is KGHSH and CDR2 is LQKENI. The CDR3 DNA reads as TGTGCCAGCTCTCCGACAGGGTTTGACACTGAAGCTTTCTTT. Amino acid sequence: CASSPTGFDTEAFF. Full variable domain (rest looked up from reference TRBV18 and TRBJ1-1): NAGVMQNPRHLVRRRGQEARLRCSPMKGHSHVYWYRQLPEEGLKFMVYLQKENIIDESGMPKERFSAEFPKEGPSILRIQQVVRGDSAAYFCASSPTGFDTEAFFGQGTRLTVV.

The sample holds a few counts of this clonotype. The chain joins TRBV5-1 to TRBJ2-2, with a possible D match to TRBD2 (5 bases). The CDR3 sequence is 16 residues long. Germline loops: CDR1 SGHRS, CDR2 YFSETQ. Trimming cost V 4 bases and J 0 bases, with 13 bases left between them. CDR3 bases: TGCGCCAGCAGCACCAAGCCGGGGACGAACACCGGGGAGCTGTTTTTT. It yields the protein CASSTKPGTNTGELFF. Drawing the rest from reference TRBV5-1 and TRBJ2-2, the complete variable domain is KAGVTQTPRYLIKTRGQQVTLSCSPISGHRSVSWYQQTPGQGLQFLFEYFSETQRNKGNFPGRFSGRQFSNSRSEMNVSTLELGDSALYLCASSTKPGTNTGELFFGEGSRLTVL.

This clonotype came up a few times. The rearrangement links TRBV12-3 or TRBV12-4 to TRBJ2-2, with D tentatively TRBD1 or TRBD2 (6 bases each). CDR3 length: 14 residues. The ends were cut back, 8 bases at V and 5 bases at J, with 15 bases in the middle. The CDR3: CASAWGAGTGELFF. In nucleotides, the CDR3 is TGTGCCAGCGCCTGGGGGGCCGGAACCGGGGAGCTGTTTTTT.

This clonotype was counted many times. The chain has TRBV18 and TRBJ2-2, with D unresolved. The germline CDR1 and CDR2 sequences are KGHSH and LQKENI. Trimming left V 2 bases short and J 1 base short, with 11 bases between. The CDR3 length is 16 residues. The CDR3 reads CASSPVTGMNTGELFF. As DNA, the CDR3 is TGTGCCAGCTCACCAGTAACGGGCATGAACACCGGGGAGCTGTTTTTT.

This clonotype was recorded at least ten times. The chain has TRBV2 and TRBJ2-7, with 8 nucleotides matching TRBD2. This CDR3 contains 15 residues. V gave up 5 bases and J gave up 5 bases; unmatched junction bases: 11. CDR1 and CDR2 from the germline V gene are SNHLY and FYNNEI. The CDR3 loop reads CASSTPAGVVHEQYF. CDR3 bases: TGTGCCAGCAGTACTCCAGCGGGAGTAGTCCACGAGCAGTACTTC.

The J gene is TRBJ1-1, the V gene TRBV15; no reliable D call. From germline, CDR1 is LNHNV and CDR2 YYDKDF (reference sequence). Trimming shortened V by 0 bases and J by 1 base, and 9 bases separated the two germline ends. This CDR3 is built from 15 residues. CDR3 protein: CATSRDGKQNTEAFF. The DNA of the CDR3 is TGTGCCACCAGCAGAGATGGTAAGCAGAACACTGAAGCTTTCTTT.

This chain links TRBV10-3 with TRBJ1-3, with D possibly matching TRBD1 (6 bases). Germline lookup yields CDR1 ENHRY and CDR2 SYGVKD. CDR3 length: 13 amino acids. Trimming removed 6 bases from V and 0 bases from J, with 6 bases in between. The DNA for the CDR3 is TGTGCCATCAGGGGACACTCTGGAAACACCATATATTTT. It is translated as CAIRGHSGNTIYF.

This clonotype was detected many times. The chain uses TRBV5-1 and TRBJ2-7; either TRBD1 or TRBD2 may supply D (5 bases each). In germline, CDR1 is SGHRS, CDR2 YFSETQ. V dropped 1 base and J dropped 1 base, with 12 bases sitting between them. The CDR3 spans 15 residues. Written as DNA, the CDR3 is TGCGCCAGCAGCTTGAACCGGGACGTATCCTACGAGCAGTACTTC. It translates to CASSLNRDVSYEQYF.

The V gene is TRBV20-1, the J gene TRBJ2-4; 14 bases line up with TRBD2. The CDR3 length is 19 residues. Germline V gene lookup returns CDR1 DFQATT and CDR2 SNEGSKA (reference sequence). The V gene end was trimmed by 0 bases and the J gene end by 2 bases; junction bases not matched to a gene: 9. In nucleotides, the CDR3 is TGCAGTGCTAGAGACCCGACTAGCGGGGGGGCCGTGACCAAAAACATTCAGTACTTC. This codes for CSARDPTSGGAVTKNIQYF.

There are a few counts of this clonotype. The J gene is TRBJ2-4, the V gene TRBV29-1; D is undetermined. The CDR3 covers 16 residues. The germline V and J ends were trimmed by 3 bases and 0 bases, with 15 bases remaining between them. Germline loops: CDR1 SQVTM, CDR2 ANQGSEA. The CDR3 DNA reads as TGCAGCGTTGATGCGTCAGCATCCCTAGCCAAAAACATTCAGTACTTC. This translates into CSVDASASLAKNIQYF.

The chain is built from TRBV20-1 and TRBJ2-3; D perhaps matches TRBD1 (8 bases). The CDR3 runs 15 residues. V was cut by 2 bases and J by 6 bases, with 18 bases left in between. Per the germline V gene, CDR1 is DFQATT and CDR2 is SNEGSKA (reference sequence). Here the CDR3 reads CSARSPGQGGDTQYF. The CDR3 bases are TGCAGTGCTAGATCCCCCGGACAGGGAGGGGATACGCAGTATTTT.

The chain recombines TRBV12-3 or TRBV12-4 with TRBJ2-1, with D tentatively TRBD1 or TRBD2 (6 bases each). CDR3 size: 15 residues. Trimming removed 7 bases from V and 4 bases from J, with 17 bases in between. CDR3 amino acids: CASTSRGLNYNEQFF. The CDR3 coding sequence is TGTGCCAGCACCTCCCGGGGGCTTAATTACAATGAGCAGTTCTTC.

This sequence joins TRBV4-1 and TRBJ2-7, with D unresolved. Per the germline V gene, CDR1 is MGHRA and CDR2 is YSYEKL. This CDR3 region has 14 residues. V dropped 1 base and J dropped 0 bases, with 7 bases sitting between them. In DNA form, the CDR3 reads TGCGCCAGCAGCCAAGGTATCGACTCCTACGAGCAGTACTTC. Protein: CASSQGIDSYEQYF.

This clonotype was seen only a few times. This sequence joins TRBV12-3 or TRBV12-4 and TRBJ2-7; 7 bases line up with TRBD1. The CDR3 totals 14 residues. V was clipped by 2 bases and J by 6 bases; unmatched bases: 7. The CDR3 region has the DNA TGTGCCAGCAGTTTAAGACAGGGAATGCGCGAGCAGTACTTC. Its translation: CASSLRQGMREQYF.